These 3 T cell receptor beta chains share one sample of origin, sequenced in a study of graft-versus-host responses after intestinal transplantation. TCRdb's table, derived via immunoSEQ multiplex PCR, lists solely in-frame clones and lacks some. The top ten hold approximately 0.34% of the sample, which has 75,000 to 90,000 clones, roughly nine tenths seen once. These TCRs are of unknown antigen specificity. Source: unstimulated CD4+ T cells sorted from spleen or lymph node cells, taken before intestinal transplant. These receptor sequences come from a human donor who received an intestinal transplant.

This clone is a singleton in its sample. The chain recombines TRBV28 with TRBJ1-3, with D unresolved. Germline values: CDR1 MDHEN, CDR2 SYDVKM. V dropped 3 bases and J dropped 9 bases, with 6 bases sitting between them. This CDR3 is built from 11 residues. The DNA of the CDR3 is TGTGCCAGCAGTTTTGAGGGCACCATATATTTT. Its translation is CASSFEGTIYF.

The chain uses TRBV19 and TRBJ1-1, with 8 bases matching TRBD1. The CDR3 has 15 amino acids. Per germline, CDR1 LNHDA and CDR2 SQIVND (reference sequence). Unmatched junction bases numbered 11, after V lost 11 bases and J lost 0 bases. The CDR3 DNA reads TGTGCCTCACGGACAGGGAGGTGGATGAACACTGAAGCTTTCTTT. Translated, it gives CASRTGRWMNTEAFF.

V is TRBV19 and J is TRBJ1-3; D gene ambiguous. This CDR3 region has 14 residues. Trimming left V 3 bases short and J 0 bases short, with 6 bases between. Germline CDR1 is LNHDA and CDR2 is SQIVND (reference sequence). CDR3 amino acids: CASSIGNSGNTIYF. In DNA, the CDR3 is TGTGCCAGTAGTATCGGGAACTCTGGAAACACCATATATTTT.